These T cell receptor beta chains were read from a single sample in a study of T cell changes during pregnancy in multiple sclerosis. Sequenced by immunoSEQ multiplex PCR; TCRdb stores in-frame clones only, minus some. The profile shows tens of thousands of clones, 93% of them singletons. This specimen was peripheral blood, taken in the third trimester of pregnancy. The receptors were gathered from a female donor in good health, enrolled as a control in a pregnancy study. CDR3s leave out the opening cysteine and the closing phenylalanine or tryptophan. A clone size is listed for some rows: how often the clone was seen (once, few, many), or a class if it is expanded.

j_gene: TRBJ1-5
v_gene: TRBV19
abundance: once
CDR3aa: ASSWGDLNQPQH

j_gene: TRBJ2-2
v_gene: TRBV5-1
abundance: once
CDR3aa: ASSFWTGANTGELF

j_gene: TRBJ2-1
v_gene: TRBV28
abundance: .
CDR3aa: ASSPPGRAYNEQF

j_gene: TRBJ2-2
v_gene: TRBV9
abundance: .
CDR3aa: ASSPRTSGRGTGELF

j_gene: TRBJ2-6
v_gene: TRBV4-1
abundance: few
CDR3aa: ASSSVGKDVLT

j_gene: TRBJ2-4
v_gene: TRBV4-1
abundance: .
CDR3aa: ASSQKEGPKNIQY

j_gene: TRBJ2-7
v_gene: TRBV20-1
abundance: .
CDR3aa: SAPSSYEQY

j_gene: TRBJ1-4
v_gene: TRBV29-1
abundance: few
CDR3aa: ALAGGEKLF

j_gene: TRBJ1-1
v_gene: TRBV5-5
abundance: .
CDR3aa: ASSPRDRDTTEAF

j_gene: TRBJ2-7
v_gene: TRBV30
abundance: .
CDR3aa: AWRTGHKAYEQY

j_gene: TRBJ1-3
v_gene: TRBV2
abundance: .
CDR3aa: ASRATGGGGNTIY

j_gene: TRBJ2-7
v_gene: TRBV4-2
abundance: .
CDR3aa: ASSQALGGSLYEQY

j_gene: TRBJ1-2
v_gene: TRBV6-1
abundance: .
CDR3aa: ASSEEWAGGYT

j_gene: TRBJ2-7
v_gene: TRBV28
abundance: .
CDR3aa: ASSSLRDRGSREQY

j_gene: TRBJ2-3
v_gene: TRBV2
abundance: .
CDR3aa: ASGEGVDLIISTDTQY

j_gene: TRBJ2-7
v_gene: TRBV27
abundance: once
CDR3aa: ASSLGAGNAYEQY

j_gene: TRBJ2-3
v_gene: TRBV4-2
abundance: .
CDR3aa: ASSQGSGDTDTQY

j_gene: TRBJ2-1
v_gene: TRBV25-1
abundance: .
CDR3aa: ASSDSPGLGFF

j_gene: TRBJ2-3
v_gene: TRBV25-1
abundance: once
CDR3aa: ASSERGFTDTQY

j_gene: TRBJ2-1
v_gene: TRBV7-2
abundance: .
CDR3aa: ASSSPPGGIYNEQF

j_gene: TRBJ2-2
v_gene: TRBV13
abundance: .
CDR3aa: ASSLWGEPTGELF

j_gene: TRBJ1-2
v_gene: TRBV28
abundance: .
CDR3aa: ASRLTGEADT

j_gene: TRBJ2-3
v_gene: TRBV28
abundance: .
CDR3aa: ASSPVQGPYTDTQY

j_gene: TRBJ2-3
v_gene: TRBV5-1
abundance: .
CDR3aa: ASSFKHEDTQY

j_gene: TRBJ2-1
v_gene: TRBV19
abundance: .
CDR3aa: ASSIGGTVYNEQF

j_gene: TRBJ1-5
v_gene: TRBV28
abundance: .
CDR3aa: ASSPKRVGNQPQH

j_gene: TRBJ2-7
v_gene: TRBV25-1
abundance: few
CDR3aa: ASSDRTGSYEQY

j_gene: TRBJ2-7
v_gene: TRBV5-1
abundance: .
CDR3aa: ASSPDWDEQY

j_gene: TRBJ1-1
v_gene: TRBV28
abundance: once
CDR3aa: ASSSTGLRTEAF

j_gene: TRBJ2-1
v_gene: TRBV18
abundance: .
CDR3aa: ASSPPGVGEQF

j_gene: TRBJ2-7
v_gene: TRBV5-1
abundance: .
CDR3aa: ASRSTSGPYEQY

j_gene: TRBJ2-1
v_gene: TRBV4-1
abundance: .
CDR3aa: ASRIAGGDNEQF

j_gene: TRBJ1-1
v_gene: TRBV30
abundance: .
CDR3aa: AWSEGATGAF

j_gene: TRBJ1-1
v_gene: TRBV9
abundance: .
CDR3aa: ASSVKGLPRTEAF

j_gene: TRBJ1-5
v_gene: TRBV28
abundance: .
CDR3aa: ASSSTLVGTGGVPRQPQH

j_gene: TRBJ2-2
v_gene: TRBV5-1
abundance: .
CDR3aa: ASSSGTANTGELF

j_gene: TRBJ2-7
v_gene: TRBV19
abundance: .
CDR3aa: ASSRLGQGQSEQY

j_gene: TRBJ1-5
v_gene: TRBV25-1
abundance: large
CDR3aa: ASSGHRDNQPQH

j_gene: .
v_gene: TRBV9
abundance: .
CDR3aa: ASSVTGNSYEQY

j_gene: TRBJ2-7
v_gene: TRBV5-6
abundance: .
CDR3aa: ASSLGDRDYEQY

j_gene: TRBJ1-5
v_gene: TRBV7-9
abundance: .
CDR3aa: ASSAVQGALDMAQPQH

j_gene: TRBJ1-5
v_gene: TRBV4-2
abundance: .
CDR3aa: ASSQGDGGKREPQH

j_gene: TRBJ2-7
v_gene: TRBV27
abundance: .
CDR3aa: ASSSRRWGDEQY

j_gene: TRBJ2-1
v_gene: TRBV19
abundance: .
CDR3aa: ASSRTSGDNEQF

j_gene: TRBJ2-7
v_gene: TRBV28
abundance: .
CDR3aa: ASSLRAAGGSEQY

j_gene: TRBJ2-5
v_gene: TRBV15
abundance: .
CDR3aa: ATSRDLLETQY

j_gene: TRBJ2-5
v_gene: TRBV19
abundance: .
CDR3aa: ATSQGLGRGGQETQY

j_gene: TRBJ2-3
v_gene: TRBV28
abundance: .
CDR3aa: ASSLAGATDTQY

j_gene: TRBJ2-5
v_gene: TRBV4-1
abundance: .
CDR3aa: ASSPLRRGGETQY

j_gene: TRBJ1-4
v_gene: TRBV7-9
abundance: .
CDR3aa: ASSPGNRGQWGEKLF

j_gene: TRBJ2-1
v_gene: TRBV5-6
abundance: .
CDR3aa: ASSPGTSGRIHEQF

j_gene: TRBJ2-2
v_gene: TRBV25-1
abundance: .
CDR3aa: ASSATEDTGELF

j_gene: TRBJ2-5
v_gene: TRBV27
abundance: .
CDR3aa: ASSFRTRQETQY

j_gene: TRBJ2-1
v_gene: TRBV30
abundance: .
CDR3aa: AWNTGVAYNEQF

j_gene: TRBJ1-1
v_gene: TRBV29-1
abundance: once
CDR3aa: SVAGGGRRYTEAF

j_gene: TRBJ2-3
v_gene: TRBV6-1
abundance: .
CDR3aa: ASSAGQGSTDTQY

j_gene: TRBJ2-2
v_gene: TRBV5-1
abundance: .
CDR3aa: ASSPGQKNTGELF